A single sample is the source of the 6 T cell receptor beta chains below, sequenced in a study of cytomegalovirus exposure and HLA in healthy donors. Use of 60 Vbeta and 13 Jbeta primers characterized the PCR. Profiling relied on immunoSEQ multiplex PCR, and the TCRdb table lists in-frame clones only, not all of them. Here the sample spans around 190,000 clones, around 79% being singletons. Source material: PBMCs. The source of these receptors is a woman aged 25 to 45 in good health and CMV-seropositive.

V and J are TRBV7-9 and TRBJ2-7, with D possibly being TRBD2 (6 bases). Germline loops: CDR1 SEHNR, CDR2 FQNEAQ (reference sequence). The V and J ends lost 5 bases and 5 bases respectively, with 13 bases between them. This CDR3 contains 13 residues. The CDR3 nucleotides are TGTGCCAGCAGCCTGGGACTGCTAAACGAGCAGTACTTC. Protein: CASSLGLLNEQYF. Variable domain in full (rest from reference TRBV7-9 and TRBJ2-7): DTGVSQNPRHKITKRGQNVTFRCDPISEHNRLYWYRQTLGQGPEFLTYFQNEAQLEKSRLLSDRFSAERPKGSFSTLEIQRTEQGDSAMYLCASSLGLLNEQYFGPGTRLTVT.

This sequence joins TRBV7-2 and TRBJ2-2; TRBD1 is a possible D gene (6 bases). V shed 4 bases and J shed 5 bases, with 14 bases lying between them. The CDR3 is made up of 15 amino acids. CDR1 SGHTA and CDR2 FQGNSA come from the germline V gene. The CDR3 nucleotides read TGTGCCAGCAGCTCACTTACAGGGTCGACCGGGGAGCTGTTTTTT. Residues: CASSSLTGSTGELFF. Full variable domain (outside the CDR3, taken from reference TRBV7-2 and TRBJ2-2): GAGVSQSPSNKVTEKGKDVELRCDPISGHTALYWYRQSLGQGLEFLIYFQGNSAPDKSGLPSDRFSAERTGGSVSTLTIQRTQQEDSAVYLCASSSLTGSTGELFFGEGSRLTVL.

This clone was seen a single time. The chain has TRBV4-2 and TRBJ1-1; D remains ambiguous. The germline gives CDR1 LGHNA, CDR2 YNFKEQ. This CDR3 contains 15 residues. Trimming took 0 bases from V and 1 from J, leaving 9 bases between them. DNA of the CDR3: TGTGCCAGCAGCCAAGAAGTCACGGGGAACACTGAAGCTTTCTTT. It encodes CASSQEVTGNTEAFF.

The rearrangement uses TRBV4-1 and TRBJ1-1; the D gene is possibly TRBD1 (5 bases). The V gene's germline CDR1 is MGHRA and CDR2 YSYEKL. CDR3 size: 15 residues. V was shortened by 3 bases and J by 0 bases, with 11 bases between the two germline ends. The CDR3 spells CASSQEGSMNTEAFF. The CDR3 DNA is TGCGCCAGCAGCCAGGAGGGGTCCATGAACACTGAAGCTTTCTTT.

The chain carries TRBV15 and TRBJ2-1; 7 bases agree with TRBD2. CDR3 length equals 14 residues. CDR1 and CDR2 (germline): LNHNV, YYDKDF (reference sequence). V gave up 8 bases and J gave up 0 bases; unmatched junction bases: 4. The CDR3 coding sequence is TGTGCCACCGGAAAGCGGGACTCCTACAATGAGCAGTTCTTC. This sequence encodes CATGKRDSYNEQFF. Full variable domain (outside the CDR3, taken from reference TRBV15 and TRBJ2-1): DAMVIQNPRYQVTQFGKPVTLSCSQTLNHNVMYWYQQKSSQAPKLLFHYYDKDFNNEADTPDNFQSRRPNTSFCFLDIRSPGLGDTAMYLCATGKRDSYNEQFFGPGTRLTVL.

In its sample, this clone was seen a few times. V gene TRBV5-4 combines with J gene TRBJ1-6; 7 bases map to TRBD1. This CDR3 has 14 amino acids. With 3 bases clipped from V and 8 bases from J, the junction kept 5 bases outside the gene matches. Germline CDR1 SGHNT, CDR2 YYREEE (reference sequence). CDR3 loop: CASSSGQTYSPLHF. CDR3 nucleotide sequence: TGTGCCAGCAGCTCGGGACAGACATATTCACCCCTCCACTTT.